This T cell receptor (beta chain) comes out of a study of metastatic and nonmetastatic thyroid tumors. In the study overall: It was across blood and tumor or nodule tissue from malignant and benign thyroid patients that repertoires were compared.

TCRdb re-analyzed the PCR reads using MiXCR. In the table there are some 20,000 clones, 20% to 25% of which are singletons. Study-wide results and caveats: TCR beta diversity was reportedly significantly higher in malignant thyroid tumors than benign nodules, in blood and tumor.

This clone showed up many times. No antigen is known for it. CDR3 size: 15 residues. Germline V gene sequence: CDR1 LGHNA, CDR2 YNFKEQ. V gave up 0 bases and J gave up 2 bases, with 10 bases separating them. Patients were all untreated before their thyroid surgery. V gene TRBV4-2 combines with J gene TRBJ1-1, with unresolved D. The clonotype originates from a female donor with papillary thyroid cancer or a benign thyroid nodule (not recorded which). Some clones in this sample may be carry-over from other donors' samples. What was sequenced was tumor tissue. The CDR3 DNA sequence: TGTGCCAGCAGCCAAGATGAGGGAGGAAACACTGAAGCTTTCTTT. Its protein is CASSQDEGGNTEAFF.